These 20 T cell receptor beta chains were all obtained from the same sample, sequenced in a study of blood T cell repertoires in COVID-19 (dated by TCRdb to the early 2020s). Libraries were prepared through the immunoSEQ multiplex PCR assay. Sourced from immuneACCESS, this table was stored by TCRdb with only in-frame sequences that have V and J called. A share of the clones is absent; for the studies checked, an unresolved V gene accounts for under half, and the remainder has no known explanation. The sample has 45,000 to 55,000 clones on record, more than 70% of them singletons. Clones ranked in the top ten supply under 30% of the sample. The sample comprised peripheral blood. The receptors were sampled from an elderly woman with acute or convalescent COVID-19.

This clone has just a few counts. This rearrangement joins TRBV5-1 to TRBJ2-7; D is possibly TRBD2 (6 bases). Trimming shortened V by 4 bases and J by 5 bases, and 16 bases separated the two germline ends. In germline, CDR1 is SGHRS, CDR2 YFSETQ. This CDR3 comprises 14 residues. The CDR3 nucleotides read TGCGCCAGCAGCGGGGGGACCGCGCGGAACGAGCAGTACTTC. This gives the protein CASSGGTARNEQYF.

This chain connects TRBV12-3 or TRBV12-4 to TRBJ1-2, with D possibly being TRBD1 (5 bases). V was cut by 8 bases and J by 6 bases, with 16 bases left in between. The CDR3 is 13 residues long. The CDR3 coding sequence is TGTGCCAGCGCTCGCTGGGGCAGAGATGGCTACACCTTC. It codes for CASARWGRDGYTF.

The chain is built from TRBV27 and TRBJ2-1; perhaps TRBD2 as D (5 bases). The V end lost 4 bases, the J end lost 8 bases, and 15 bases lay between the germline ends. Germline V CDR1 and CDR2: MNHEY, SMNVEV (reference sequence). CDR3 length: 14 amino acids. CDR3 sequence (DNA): TGTGCCAGCAGTTCCCCGGTTAAGCGGCATGAGCAGTTCTTC. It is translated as CASSSPVKRHEQFF.

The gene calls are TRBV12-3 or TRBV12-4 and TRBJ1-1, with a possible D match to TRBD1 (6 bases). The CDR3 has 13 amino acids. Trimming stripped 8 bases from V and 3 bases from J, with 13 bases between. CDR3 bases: TGTGCCAGCCTCAGGGGAAGCGACACTGAAGCTTTCTTT. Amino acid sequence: CASLRGSDTEAFF.

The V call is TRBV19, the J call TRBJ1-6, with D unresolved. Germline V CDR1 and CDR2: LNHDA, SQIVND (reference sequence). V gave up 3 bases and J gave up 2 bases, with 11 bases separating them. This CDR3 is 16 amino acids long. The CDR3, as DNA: TGTGCCAGTAGTATCGAGGAGTCGACCTATAATTCACCCCTCCACTTT. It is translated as CASSIEESTYNSPLHF.

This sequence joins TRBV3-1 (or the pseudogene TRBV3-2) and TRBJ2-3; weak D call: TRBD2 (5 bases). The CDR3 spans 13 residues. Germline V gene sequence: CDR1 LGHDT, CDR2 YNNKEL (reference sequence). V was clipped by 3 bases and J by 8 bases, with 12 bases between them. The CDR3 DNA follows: TGTGCCAGCAGCCAGAGAGGGCAAAGTACGCAGTATTTT. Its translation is CASSQRGQSTQYF.

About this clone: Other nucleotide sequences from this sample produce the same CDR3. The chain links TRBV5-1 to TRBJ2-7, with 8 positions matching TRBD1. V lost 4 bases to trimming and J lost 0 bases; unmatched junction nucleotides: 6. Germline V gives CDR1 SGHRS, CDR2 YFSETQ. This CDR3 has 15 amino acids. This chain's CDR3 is CASSPGQVSSYEQYF. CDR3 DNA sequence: TGCGCCAGCAGCCCGGGACAGGTCAGCTCCTACGAGCAGTACTTC.

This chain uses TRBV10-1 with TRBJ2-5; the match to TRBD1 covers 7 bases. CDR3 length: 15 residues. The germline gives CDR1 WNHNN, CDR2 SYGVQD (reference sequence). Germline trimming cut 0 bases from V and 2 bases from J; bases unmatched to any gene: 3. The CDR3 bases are TGCGCCAGCAGTGAGTCGATGACAGGGCAAGAGACCCAGTACTTC. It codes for CASSESMTGQETQYF.

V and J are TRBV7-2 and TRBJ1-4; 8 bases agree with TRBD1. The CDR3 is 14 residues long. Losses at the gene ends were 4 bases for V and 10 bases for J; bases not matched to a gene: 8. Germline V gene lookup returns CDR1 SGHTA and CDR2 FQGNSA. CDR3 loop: CASSSRTGMGKLFF. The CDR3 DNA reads TGTGCCAGCAGCTCTAGGACAGGGATGGGAAAACTGTTTTTT.

The chain's CDR3 is CSASVTGGANTQYF. In nucleotides, the CDR3 is TGCAGTGCTAGTGTTACAGGGGGCGCGAATACGCAGTATTTT. The chain carries TRBV20-1 and TRBJ2-3, with 9 bases identical to TRBD1. Looked up from germline, CDR1 is DFQATT and CDR2 is SNEGSKA (reference sequence). V shed 3 bases and J 7 bases; nucleotides not matched to a gene: 8. This CDR3 is 14 amino acids long.

CDR3 residues: CASSRVDRGSGTEAFF. CDR3 nucleotide sequence: TGTGCCAGTAGTAGGGTTGACAGGGGGTCGGGCACTGAAGCTTTCTTT. The chain has TRBV19 and TRBJ1-1, with TRBD1 matching over 9 bases. In germline, CDR1 is LNHDA, CDR2 SQIVND (reference sequence). CDR3 length: 16 amino acids. The ends lost 4 bases at V and 4 bases at J; junction bases unmatched: 10.

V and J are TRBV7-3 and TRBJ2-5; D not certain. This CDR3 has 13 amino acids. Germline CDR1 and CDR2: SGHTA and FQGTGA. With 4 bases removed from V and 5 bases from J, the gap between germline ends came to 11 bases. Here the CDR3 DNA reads TGTGCCAGCAGCTCCAGTGGTAGCGAGACCCAGTACTTC. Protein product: CASSSSGSETQYF.

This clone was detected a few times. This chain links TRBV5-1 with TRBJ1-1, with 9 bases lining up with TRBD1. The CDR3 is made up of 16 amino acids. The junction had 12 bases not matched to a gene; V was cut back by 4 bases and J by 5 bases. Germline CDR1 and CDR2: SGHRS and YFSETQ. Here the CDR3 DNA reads TGCGCCAGCAGCAGTCATTTGGGACAGGGAAATACTGAAGCTTTCTTT. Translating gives CASSSHLGQGNTEAFF.

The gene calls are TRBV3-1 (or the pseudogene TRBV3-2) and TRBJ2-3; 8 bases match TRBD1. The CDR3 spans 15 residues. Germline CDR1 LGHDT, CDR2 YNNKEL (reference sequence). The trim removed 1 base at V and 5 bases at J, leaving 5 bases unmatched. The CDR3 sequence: CASSQVHTGGDTQYF. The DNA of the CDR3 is TGTGCCAGCAGCCAAGTTCACACAGGGGGAGATACGCAGTATTTT.

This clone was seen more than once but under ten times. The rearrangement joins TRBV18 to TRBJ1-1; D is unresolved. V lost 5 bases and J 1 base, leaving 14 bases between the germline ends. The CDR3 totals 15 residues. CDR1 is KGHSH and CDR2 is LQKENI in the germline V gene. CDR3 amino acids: CASSVLEGANTEAFF. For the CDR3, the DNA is TGTGCCAGCTCAGTATTGGAGGGAGCGAACACTGAAGCTTTCTTT.

CDR3 in DNA: TGCGCCAGCAGTGCATCCGGGACTCTTGCCTACGAGCAGTACTTC. Protein product: CASSASGTLAYEQYF. The chain employs TRBV10-2 and TRBJ2-7; TRBD2 might be the D (6 bases). Trimming took off 4 bases at V and 2 bases at J, with 15 bases between the two ends. Per the germline V gene, CDR1 is WSHSY and CDR2 is SAAADI. The CDR3 runs 15 residues.

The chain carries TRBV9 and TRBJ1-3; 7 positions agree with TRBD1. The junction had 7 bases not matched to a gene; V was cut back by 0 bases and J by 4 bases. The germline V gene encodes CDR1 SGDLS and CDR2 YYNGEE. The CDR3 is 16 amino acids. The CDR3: CASSVEIGGTGNTIYF. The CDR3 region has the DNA TGTGCCAGCAGCGTAGAAATAGGGGGCACCGGAAACACCATATATTTT.

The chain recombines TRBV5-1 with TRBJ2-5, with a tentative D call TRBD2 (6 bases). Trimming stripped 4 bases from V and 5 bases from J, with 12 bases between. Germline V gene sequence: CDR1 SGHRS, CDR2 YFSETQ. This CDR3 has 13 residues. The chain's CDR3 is CASSITGGETQYF. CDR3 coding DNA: TGCGCCAGCAGCATCACTGGGGGGGAGACCCAGTACTTC. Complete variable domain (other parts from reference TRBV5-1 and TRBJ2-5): KAGVTQTPRYLIKTRGQQVTLSCSPISGHRSVSWYQQTPGQGLQFLFEYFSETQRNKGNFPGRFSGRQFSNSRSEMNVSTLELGDSALYLCASSITGGETQYFGPGTRLLVL.

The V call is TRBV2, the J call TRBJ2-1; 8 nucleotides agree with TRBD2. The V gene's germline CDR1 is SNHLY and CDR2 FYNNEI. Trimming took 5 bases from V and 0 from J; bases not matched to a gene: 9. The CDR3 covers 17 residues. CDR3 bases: TGTGCCAGCAGTCCTACTAGCGGAAGGAGCTCCTACAATGAGCAGTTCTTC. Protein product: CASSPTSGRSSYNEQFF.

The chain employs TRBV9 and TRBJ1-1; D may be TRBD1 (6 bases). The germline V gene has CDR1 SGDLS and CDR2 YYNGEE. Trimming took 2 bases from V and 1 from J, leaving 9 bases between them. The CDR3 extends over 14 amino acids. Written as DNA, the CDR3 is TGTGCCAGCAGCGTGGGGGCCTCGAACACTGAAGCTTTCTTT. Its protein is CASSVGASNTEAFF.